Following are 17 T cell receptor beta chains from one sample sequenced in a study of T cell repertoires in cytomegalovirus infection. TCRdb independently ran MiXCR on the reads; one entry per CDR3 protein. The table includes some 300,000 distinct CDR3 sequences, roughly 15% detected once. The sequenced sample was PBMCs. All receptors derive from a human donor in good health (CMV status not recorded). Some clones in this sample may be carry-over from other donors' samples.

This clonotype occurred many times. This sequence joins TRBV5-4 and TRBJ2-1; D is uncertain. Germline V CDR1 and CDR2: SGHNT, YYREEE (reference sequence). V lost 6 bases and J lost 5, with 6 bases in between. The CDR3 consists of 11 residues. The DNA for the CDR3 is TGTGCCAGCACCCTCAACAATGAGCAGTTCTTC. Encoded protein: CASTLNNEQFF.

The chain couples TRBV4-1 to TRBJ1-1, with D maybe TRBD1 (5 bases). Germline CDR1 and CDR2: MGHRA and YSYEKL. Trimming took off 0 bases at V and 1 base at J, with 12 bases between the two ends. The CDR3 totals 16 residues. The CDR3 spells CASSQDKGAPNTEAFF. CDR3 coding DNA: TGCGCCAGCAGCCAAGATAAAGGGGCCCCGAACACTGAAGCTTTCTTT.

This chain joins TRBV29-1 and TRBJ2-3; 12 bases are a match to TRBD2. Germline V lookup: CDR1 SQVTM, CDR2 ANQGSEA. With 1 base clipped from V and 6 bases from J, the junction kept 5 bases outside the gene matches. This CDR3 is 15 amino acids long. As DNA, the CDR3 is TGCAGCGTTGAAGCTCGACTAGCGGGAGTGGATACGCAGTATTTT. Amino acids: CSVEARLAGVDTQYF.

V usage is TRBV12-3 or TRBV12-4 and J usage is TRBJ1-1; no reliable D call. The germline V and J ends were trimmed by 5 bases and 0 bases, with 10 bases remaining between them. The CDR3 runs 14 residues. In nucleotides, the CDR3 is TGTGCCAGCAGTCCTAGCAGGATGAACACTGAAGCTTTCTTT. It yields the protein CASSPSRMNTEAFF.

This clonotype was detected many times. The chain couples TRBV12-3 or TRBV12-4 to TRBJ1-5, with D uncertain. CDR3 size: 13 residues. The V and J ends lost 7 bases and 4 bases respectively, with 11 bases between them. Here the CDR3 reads CASTQFSNQPQHF. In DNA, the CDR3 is TGTGCCAGCACCCAGTTTTCTAATCAGCCCCAGCATTTT.

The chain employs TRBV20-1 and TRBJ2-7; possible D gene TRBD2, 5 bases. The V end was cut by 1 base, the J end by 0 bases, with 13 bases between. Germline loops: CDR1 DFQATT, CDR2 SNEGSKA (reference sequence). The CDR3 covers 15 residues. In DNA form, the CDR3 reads TGCAGTGCTAGAGCCGGACTGATTAGCTCCTACGAGCAGTACTTC. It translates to CSARAGLISSYEQYF.

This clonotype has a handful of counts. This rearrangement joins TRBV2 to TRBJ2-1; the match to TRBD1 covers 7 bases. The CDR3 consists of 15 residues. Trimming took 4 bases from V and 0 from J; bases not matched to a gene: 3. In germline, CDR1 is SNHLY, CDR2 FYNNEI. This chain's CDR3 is CASSADRSSYNEQFF. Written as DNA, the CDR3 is TGTGCCAGCAGTGCGGACAGGAGCTCCTACAATGAGCAGTTCTTC.

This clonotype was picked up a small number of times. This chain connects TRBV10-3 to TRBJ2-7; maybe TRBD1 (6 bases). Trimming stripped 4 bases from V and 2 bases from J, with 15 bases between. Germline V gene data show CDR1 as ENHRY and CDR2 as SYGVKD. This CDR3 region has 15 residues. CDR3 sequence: CAISVNRDTTYEQYF. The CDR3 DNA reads TGTGCCATCAGTGTGAACCGGGACACCACCTACGAGCAGTACTTC.

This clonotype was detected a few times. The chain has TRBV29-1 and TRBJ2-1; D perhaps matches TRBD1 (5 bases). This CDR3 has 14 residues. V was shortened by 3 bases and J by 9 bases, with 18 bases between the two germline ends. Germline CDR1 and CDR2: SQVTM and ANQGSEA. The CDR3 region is CSVDRALRRGEQFF. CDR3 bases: TGCAGCGTTGATCGGGCTCTCAGAAGGGGTGAGCAGTTCTTC.

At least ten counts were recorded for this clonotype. The CDR3 bases are TGCAGCGTCGCACAGGGGGCTCGGGGTGGCTACACCTTC. Amino acid sequence: CSVAQGARGGYTF. J is TRBJ1-2 and V is TRBV29-1; 9 positions agree with TRBD1. Per the germline V gene, CDR1 is SQVTM and CDR2 is ANQGSEA. The CDR3 sequence is 13 residues long. The V segment lost 6 bases and the J segment 7 bases; nucleotides outside the gene matches: 9.

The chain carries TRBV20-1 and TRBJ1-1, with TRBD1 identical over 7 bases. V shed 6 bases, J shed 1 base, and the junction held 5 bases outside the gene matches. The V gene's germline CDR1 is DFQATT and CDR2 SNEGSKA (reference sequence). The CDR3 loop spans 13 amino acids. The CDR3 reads CSAADRANTEAFF. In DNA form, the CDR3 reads TGCAGTGCCGCAGACAGGGCGAACACTGAAGCTTTCTTT.

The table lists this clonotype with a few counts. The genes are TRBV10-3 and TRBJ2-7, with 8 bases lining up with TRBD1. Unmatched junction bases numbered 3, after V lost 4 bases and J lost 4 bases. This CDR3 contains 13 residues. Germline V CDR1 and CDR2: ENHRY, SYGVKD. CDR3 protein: CAISGTGSYEQYF. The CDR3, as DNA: TGTGCCATCAGTGGGACAGGGAGTTACGAGCAGTACTTC.

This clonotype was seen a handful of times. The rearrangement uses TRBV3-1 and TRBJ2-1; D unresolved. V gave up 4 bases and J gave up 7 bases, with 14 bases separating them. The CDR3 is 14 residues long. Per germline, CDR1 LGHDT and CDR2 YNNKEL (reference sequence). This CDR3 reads CASSRPGPWNEQFF. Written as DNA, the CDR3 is TGTGCCAGCAGCCGGCCGGGCCCCTGGAATGAGCAGTTCTTC.

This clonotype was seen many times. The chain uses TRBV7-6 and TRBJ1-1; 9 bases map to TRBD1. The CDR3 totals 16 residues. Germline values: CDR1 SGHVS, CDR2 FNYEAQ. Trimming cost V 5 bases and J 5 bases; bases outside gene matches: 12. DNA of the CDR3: TGTGCCAGCAGCCTGAAACCCGGACAGGGGAAGACTGAAGCTTTCTTT. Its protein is CASSLKPGQGKTEAFF. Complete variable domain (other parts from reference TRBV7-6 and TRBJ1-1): GAGVSQSPRYKVTKRGQDVALRCDPISGHVSLYWYRQALGQGPEFLTYFNYEAQQDKSGLPNDRFSAERPEGSISTLTIQRTEQRDSAMYRCASSLKPGQGKTEAFFGQGTRLTVV.

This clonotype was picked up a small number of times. In DNA form, the CDR3 reads TGCAGTGCTAGGCGACAGGGTGTGACTAGCTCCGATGAGCAGTTCTTC. Translation: CSARRQGVTSSDEQFF. The chain recombines TRBV20-1 with TRBJ2-1; D possibly matches TRBD1 or TRBD2 (7 bases each). Germline V lookup: CDR1 DFQATT, CDR2 SNEGSKA (reference sequence). The CDR3 is made up of 16 amino acids. The ends were cut back, 3 bases at V and 8 bases at J, with 23 bases in the middle.

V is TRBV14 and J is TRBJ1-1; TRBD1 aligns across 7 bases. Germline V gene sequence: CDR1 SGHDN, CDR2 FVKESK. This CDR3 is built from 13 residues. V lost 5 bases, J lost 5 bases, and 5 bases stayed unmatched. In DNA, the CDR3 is TGTGCCAGCAGCAACTCAGGGGGGACTGAAGCTTTCTTT. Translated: CASSNSGGTEAFF.

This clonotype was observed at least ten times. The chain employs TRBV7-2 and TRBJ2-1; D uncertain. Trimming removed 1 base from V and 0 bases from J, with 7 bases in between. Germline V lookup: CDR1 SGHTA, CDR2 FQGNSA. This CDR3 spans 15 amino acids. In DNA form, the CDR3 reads TGTGCCAGCAGCTTAGACTGGGGCTCCTACAATGAGCAGTTCTTC. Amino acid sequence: CASSLDWGSYNEQFF.